These 5 T cell receptor beta chains came from one sample sequenced in a study of CD8+ T cells in alopecia areata. RNA was extracted and reverse transcribed into cDNA as the sequencing template. TCRdb's copy holds only in-frame clones and misses some; the assay was immunoSEQ multiplex PCR. The sample shows hundreds of thousands of clones, nearly 60% of them seen only once. Treatment noted: oral pan-JAK inhibitor, 5-10 mg twice daily. The sample was CD4+ T cells sorted from blood, taken at week 24, from a patient treated with tofacitinib. Receptor source: a human donor with alopecia areata.

This clone was seen just once. The genes are TRBV6-1 and TRBJ1-2; D gene uncertain. Germline CDR1 MNHNS, CDR2 SASEGT. CDR3 length: 10 residues. Trimming pared 3 bases from V and 4 bases from J, leaving 0 bases between. This CDR3 reads CASSDYGYTF. As DNA, the CDR3 is TGTGCCAGCAGTGACTATGGCTACACCTTC.

The chain couples TRBV6-5 to TRBJ1-1; D remains unclear. The germline V and J ends were trimmed by 7 bases and 5 bases, with 11 bases remaining between them. The CDR3 totals 12 residues. Germline V gene sequence: CDR1 MNHEY, CDR2 SVGAGI. The CDR3 loop is CASTGVRTEAFF. For the CDR3, the DNA is TGTGCCAGCACCGGGGTTCGGACTGAAGCTTTCTTT.

The V and J genes are TRBV7-9 and TRBJ2-1; TRBD2 might be the D (6 bases). V was cut by 8 bases and J by 5 bases, with 19 bases left in between. The CDR3 length is 15 residues. Germline-derived CDR1 and CDR2 are SEHNR and FQNEAQ (reference sequence). CDR3 protein: CASGPRIKRDNEQFF. CDR3 DNA: TGTGCCAGCGGTCCCCGGATCAAGCGGGACAATGAGCAGTTCTTC.

The V gene is TRBV7-9, the J gene TRBJ2-7, with 7 bases matching TRBD1. J was trimmed by 4 bases and V by 3 bases; bases with no gene match: 6. The CDR3 has 14 residues. Germline-derived CDR1 and CDR2 are SEHNR and FQNEAQ (reference sequence). CDR3 nucleotides: TGTGCCAGCAGCTTCGACGGGACAGCTTACGAGCAGTACTTC. This gives the protein CASSFDGTAYEQYF. Full variable domain (remainder filled in from reference TRBV7-9 and TRBJ2-7): DTGVSQNPRHKITKRGQNVTFRCDPISEHNRLYWYRQTLGQGPEFLTYFQNEAQLEKSRLLSDRFSAERPKGSFSTLEIQRTEQGDSAMYLCASSFDGTAYEQYFGPGTRLTVT.

The chain has TRBV28 and TRBJ2-7; the D gene could be TRBD1 or TRBD2 (5 bases each). The CDR3 has 14 residues. Germline CDR1 MDHEN, CDR2 SYDVKM. Deletions cut 6 bases from V and 1 base from J, with 13 bases between. Here the CDR3 reads CASRLGTGSYEQYF. DNA of the CDR3: TGTGCCAGCAGGTTGGGGACCGGGTCCTACGAGCAGTACTTC. The full variable domain, with the rest looked up from reference TRBV28 and TRBJ2-7, is DVKVTQSSRYLVKRTGEKVFLECVQDMDHENMFWYRQDPGLGLRLIYFSYDVKMKEKGDIPEGYSVSREKKERFSLILESASTNQTSMYLCASRLGTGSYEQYFGPGTRLTVT.